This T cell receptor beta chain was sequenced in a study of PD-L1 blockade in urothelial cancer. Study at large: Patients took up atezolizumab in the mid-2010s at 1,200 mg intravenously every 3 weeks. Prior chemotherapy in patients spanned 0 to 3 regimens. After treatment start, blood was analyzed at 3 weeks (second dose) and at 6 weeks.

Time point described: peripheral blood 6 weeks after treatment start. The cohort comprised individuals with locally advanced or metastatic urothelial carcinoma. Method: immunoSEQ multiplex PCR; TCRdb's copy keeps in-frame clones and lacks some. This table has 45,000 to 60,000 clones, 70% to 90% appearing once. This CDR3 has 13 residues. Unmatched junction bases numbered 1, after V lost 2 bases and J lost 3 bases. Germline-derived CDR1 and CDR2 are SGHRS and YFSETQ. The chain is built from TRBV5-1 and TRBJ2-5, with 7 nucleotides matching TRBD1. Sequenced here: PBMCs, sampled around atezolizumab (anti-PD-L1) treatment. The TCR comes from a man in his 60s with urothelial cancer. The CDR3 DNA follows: TGCGCCAGCAGCTTAGGGACAGAAGAGACCCAGTACTTC. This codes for CASSLGTEETQYF.